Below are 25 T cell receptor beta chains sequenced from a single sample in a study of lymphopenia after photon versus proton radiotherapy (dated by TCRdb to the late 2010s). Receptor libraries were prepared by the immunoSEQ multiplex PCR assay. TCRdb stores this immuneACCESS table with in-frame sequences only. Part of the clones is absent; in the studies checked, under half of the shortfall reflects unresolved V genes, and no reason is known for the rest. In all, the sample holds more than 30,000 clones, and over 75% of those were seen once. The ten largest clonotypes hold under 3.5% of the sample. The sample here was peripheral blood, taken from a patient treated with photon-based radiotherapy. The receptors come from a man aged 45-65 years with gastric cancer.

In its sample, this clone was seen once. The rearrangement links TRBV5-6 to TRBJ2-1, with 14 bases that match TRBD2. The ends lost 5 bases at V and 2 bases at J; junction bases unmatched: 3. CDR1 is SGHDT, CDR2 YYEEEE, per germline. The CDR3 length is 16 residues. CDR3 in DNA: TGTGCCAGCAGTTCGACTAGCGGGAGGGCCTACAATGAGCAGTTCTTC. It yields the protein CASSSTSGRAYNEQFF.

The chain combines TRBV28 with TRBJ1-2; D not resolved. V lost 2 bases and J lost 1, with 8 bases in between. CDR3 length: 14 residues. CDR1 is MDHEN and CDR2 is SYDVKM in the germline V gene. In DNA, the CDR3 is TGTGCCAGCAGTTTAGTGGCCCTTAACTATGGCTACACCTTC. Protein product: CASSLVALNYGYTF.

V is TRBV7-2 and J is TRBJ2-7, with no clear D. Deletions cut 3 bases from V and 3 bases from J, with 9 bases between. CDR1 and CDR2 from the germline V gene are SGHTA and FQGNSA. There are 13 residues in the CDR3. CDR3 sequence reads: CASSLRIHYEQYF. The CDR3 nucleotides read TGTGCCAGCAGCTTGAGGATTCACTACGAGCAGTACTTC.

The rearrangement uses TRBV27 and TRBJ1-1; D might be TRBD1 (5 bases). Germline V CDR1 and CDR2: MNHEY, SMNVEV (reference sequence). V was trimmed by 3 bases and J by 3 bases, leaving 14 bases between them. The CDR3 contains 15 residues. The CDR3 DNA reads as TGTGCCAGCAGTTTGGCAGGGTCGATCGACACTGAAGCTTTCTTT. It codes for CASSLAGSIDTEAFF.

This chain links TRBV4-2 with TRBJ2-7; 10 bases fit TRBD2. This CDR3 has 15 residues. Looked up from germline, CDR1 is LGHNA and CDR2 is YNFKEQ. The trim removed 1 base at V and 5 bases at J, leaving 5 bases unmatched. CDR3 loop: CASSQAAGGGHEQYF. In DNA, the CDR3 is TGTGCCAGCAGCCAAGCAGCGGGAGGGGGACACGAGCAGTACTTC.

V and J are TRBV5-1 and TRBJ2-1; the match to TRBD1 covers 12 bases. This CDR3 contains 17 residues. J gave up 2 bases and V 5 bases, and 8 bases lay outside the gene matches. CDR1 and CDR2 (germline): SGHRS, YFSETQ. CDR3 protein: CASRTGTGGSPYNEQFF. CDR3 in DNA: TGCGCCAGCAGGACCGGGACAGGGGGCAGCCCCTACAATGAGCAGTTCTTC. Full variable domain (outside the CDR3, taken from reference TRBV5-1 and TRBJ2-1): KAGVTQTPRYLIKTRGQQVTLSCSPISGHRSVSWYQQTPGQGLQFLFEYFSETQRNKGNFPGRFSGRQFSNSRSEMNVSTLELGDSALYLCASRTGTGGSPYNEQFFGPGTRLTVL.

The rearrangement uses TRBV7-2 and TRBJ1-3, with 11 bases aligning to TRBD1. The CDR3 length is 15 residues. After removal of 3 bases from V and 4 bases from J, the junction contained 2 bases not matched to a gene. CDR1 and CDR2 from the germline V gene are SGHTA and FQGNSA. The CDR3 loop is CASSFGTGGGNTIYF. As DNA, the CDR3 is TGTGCCAGCAGCTTCGGGACAGGGGGGGGAAACACCATATATTTT.

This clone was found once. CDR3 bases: TGCGCCAGCAGCTTGGTTAGCGGGGAGTACAATGAGCAGTTCTTC. Protein: CASSLVSGEYNEQFF. V is TRBV5-1 and J is TRBJ2-1; TRBD2 agrees at 8 bases. This CDR3 has 15 residues. Germline V gene sequence: CDR1 SGHRS, CDR2 YFSETQ. With 0 bases clipped from V and 4 bases from J, the junction kept 3 bases outside the gene matches.

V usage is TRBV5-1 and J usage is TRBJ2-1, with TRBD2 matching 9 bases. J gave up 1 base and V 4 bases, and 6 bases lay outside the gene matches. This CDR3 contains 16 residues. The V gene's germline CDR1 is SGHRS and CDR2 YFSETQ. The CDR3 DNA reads TGCGCCAGCAGCGCAGTAGCGGGAGCTTCCTACAATGAGCAGTTCTTC. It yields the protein CASSAVAGASYNEQFF.

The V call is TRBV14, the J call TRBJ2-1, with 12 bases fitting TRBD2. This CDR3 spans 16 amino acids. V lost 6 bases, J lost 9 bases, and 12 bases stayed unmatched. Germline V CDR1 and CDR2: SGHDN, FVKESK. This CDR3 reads CASRPLAGGTYGEQFF. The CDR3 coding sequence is TGTGCCAGCAGGCCGCTAGCGGGAGGGACGTACGGTGAGCAGTTCTTC.

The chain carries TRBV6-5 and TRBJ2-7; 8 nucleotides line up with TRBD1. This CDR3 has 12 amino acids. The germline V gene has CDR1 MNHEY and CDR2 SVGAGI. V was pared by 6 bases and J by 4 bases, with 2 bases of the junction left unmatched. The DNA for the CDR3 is TGTGCCAGCAGCAGACAGGGGTACGAGCAGTACTTC. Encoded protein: CASSRQGYEQYF.

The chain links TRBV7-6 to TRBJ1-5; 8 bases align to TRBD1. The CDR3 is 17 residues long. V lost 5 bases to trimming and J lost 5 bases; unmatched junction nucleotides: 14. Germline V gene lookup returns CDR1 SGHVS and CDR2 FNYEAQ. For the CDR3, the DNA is TGTGCCAGCAGCCCCGGACAGGGATCGGCCTGGGATCAGCCCCAGCATTTT. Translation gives CASSPGQGSAWDQPQHF.

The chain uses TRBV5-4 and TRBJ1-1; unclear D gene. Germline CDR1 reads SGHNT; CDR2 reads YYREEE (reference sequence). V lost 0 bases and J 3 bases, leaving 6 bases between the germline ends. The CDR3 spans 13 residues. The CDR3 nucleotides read TGTGCCAGCAGCTTGGCGGCTTACACTGAAGCTTTCTTT. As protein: CASSLAAYTEAFF.

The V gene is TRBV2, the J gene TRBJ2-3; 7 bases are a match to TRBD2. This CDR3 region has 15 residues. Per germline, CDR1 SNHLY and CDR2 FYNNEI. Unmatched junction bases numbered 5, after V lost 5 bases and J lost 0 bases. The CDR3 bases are TGTGCCAGCAGTCCCGGGACTACCAGCACAGATACGCAGTATTTT. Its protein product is CASSPGTTSTDTQYF.

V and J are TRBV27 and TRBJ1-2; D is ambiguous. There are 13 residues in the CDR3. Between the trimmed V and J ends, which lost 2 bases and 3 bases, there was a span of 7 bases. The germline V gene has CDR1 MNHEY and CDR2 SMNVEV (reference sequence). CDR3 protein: CASSLRADYGYTF. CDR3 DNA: TGTGCCAGCAGTTTAAGGGCGGACTATGGCTACACCTTC.

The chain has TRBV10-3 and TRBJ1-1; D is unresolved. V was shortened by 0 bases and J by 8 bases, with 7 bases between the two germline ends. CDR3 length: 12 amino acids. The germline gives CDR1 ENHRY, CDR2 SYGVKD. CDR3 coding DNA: TGTGCCATCAGTGAGTCCGGGCTAGAAGCTTTCTTT. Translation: CAISESGLEAFF.

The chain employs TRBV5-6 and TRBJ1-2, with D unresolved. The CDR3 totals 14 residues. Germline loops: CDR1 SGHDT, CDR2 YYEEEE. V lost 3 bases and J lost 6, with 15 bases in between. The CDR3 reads CASSSGPYGDGYTF. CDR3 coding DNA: TGTGCCAGCAGCTCTGGACCTTATGGGGATGGCTACACCTTC.

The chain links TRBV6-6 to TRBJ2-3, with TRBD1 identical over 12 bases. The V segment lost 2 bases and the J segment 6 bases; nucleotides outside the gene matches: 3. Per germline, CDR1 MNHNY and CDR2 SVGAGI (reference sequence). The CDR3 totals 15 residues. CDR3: CASSYGTGGADTQYF. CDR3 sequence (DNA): TGTGCCAGCAGTTACGGGACAGGGGGCGCGGATACGCAGTATTTT.

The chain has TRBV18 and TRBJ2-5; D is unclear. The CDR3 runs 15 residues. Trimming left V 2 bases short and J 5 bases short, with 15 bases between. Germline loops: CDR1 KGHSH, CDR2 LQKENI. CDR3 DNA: TGTGCCAGCTCACCAACCCGGCCCGGACGGGAGACCCAGTACTTC. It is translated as CASSPTRPGRETQYF. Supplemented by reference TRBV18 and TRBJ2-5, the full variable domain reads NAGVMQNPRHLVRRRGQEARLRCSPMKGHSHVYWYRQLPEEGLKFMVYLQKENIIDESGMPKERFSAEFPKEGPSILRIQQVVRGDSAAYFCASSPTRPGRETQYFGPGTRLLVL.

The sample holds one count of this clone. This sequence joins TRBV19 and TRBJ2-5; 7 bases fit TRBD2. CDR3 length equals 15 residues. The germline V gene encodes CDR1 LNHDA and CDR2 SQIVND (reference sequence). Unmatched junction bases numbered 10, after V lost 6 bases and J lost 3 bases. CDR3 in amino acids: CASRGRTRGEETQYF. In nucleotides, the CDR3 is TGTGCCAGTAGGGGACGGACTAGGGGAGAAGAGACCCAGTACTTC.

CDR3 loop: CASSLGGSGSVEQYF. The CDR3 nucleotides read TGTGCCAGCAGCTTGGGTGGTAGCGGGAGCGTCGAGCAGTACTTC. This chain uses TRBV5-4 with TRBJ2-7, with 9 bases that match TRBD2. The CDR3 is 15 residues long. Unmatched junction bases numbered 7, after V lost 0 bases and J lost 6 bases. CDR1 and CDR2 from the germline V gene are SGHNT and YYREEE (reference sequence).

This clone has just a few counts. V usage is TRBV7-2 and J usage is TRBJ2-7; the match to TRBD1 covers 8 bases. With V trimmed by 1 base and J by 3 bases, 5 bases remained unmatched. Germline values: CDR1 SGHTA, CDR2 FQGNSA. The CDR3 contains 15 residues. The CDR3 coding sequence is TGTGCCAGCAGCTTAGGTCCAGGGGGCATCTACGAGCAGTACTTC. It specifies CASSLGPGGIYEQYF. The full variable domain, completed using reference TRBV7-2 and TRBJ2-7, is GAGVSQSPSNKVTEKGKDVELRCDPISGHTALYWYRQSLGQGLEFLIYFQGNSAPDKSGLPSDRFSAERTGGSVSTLTIQRTQQEDSAVYLCASSLGPGGIYEQYFGPGTRLTVT.

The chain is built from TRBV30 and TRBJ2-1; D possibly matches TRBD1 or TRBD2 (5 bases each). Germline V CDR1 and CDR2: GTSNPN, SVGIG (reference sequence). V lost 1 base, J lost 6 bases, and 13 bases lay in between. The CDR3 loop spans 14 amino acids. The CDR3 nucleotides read TGTGCCTGGAGTGACTGGGGGACGTCCAATGAGCAGTTCTTC. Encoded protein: CAWSDWGTSNEQFF.

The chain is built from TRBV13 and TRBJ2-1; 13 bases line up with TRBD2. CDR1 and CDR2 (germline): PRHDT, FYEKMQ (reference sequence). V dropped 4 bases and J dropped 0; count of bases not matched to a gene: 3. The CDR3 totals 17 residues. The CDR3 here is CASSSRTSGSSYNEQFF. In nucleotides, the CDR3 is TGTGCCAGCAGCTCCCGGACTAGCGGGAGCTCCTACAATGAGCAGTTCTTC.

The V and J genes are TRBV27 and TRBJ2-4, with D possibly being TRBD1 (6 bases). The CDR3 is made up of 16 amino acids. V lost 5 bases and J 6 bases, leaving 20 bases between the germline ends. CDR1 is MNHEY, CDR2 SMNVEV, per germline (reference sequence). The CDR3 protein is CASSDPSTGFLNIQYF. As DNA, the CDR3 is TGTGCCAGCAGTGACCCCTCTACAGGGTTCCTAAACATTCAGTACTTC.